The rows below give T cell receptor beta chains drawn from one sample of a study of blood T cells in healthy people across ages. MiXCR, run by TCRdb on the 5' RACE reads, gives a single entry per CDR3 protein. The sample lists about 640,000 distinct CDR3 sequences; roughly 41% were seen once. Sequencing was carried out using blood. Receptor source: an elderly man in good health. Both conserved end residues are part of each CDR3. The order of the fields is D gene, J gene, clone size, V gene, CDR3 DNA, CDR3 protein. D genes are given only for firm matches. For some rows the clone size is stated as once, few or many, or as a class when expanded; others skip it.

- TRBJ2-5 - TRBV20-1 TGCAGTGCTTGCAGGGGGGGCGAAGAGACCCAGTACTTC CSACRGGEETQYF
- TRBJ1-5 few TRBV7-2 TGTGCCAGCAGCTTACAGGGACTGAAAAATCAGCCCCAGCATTTT CASSLQGLKNQPQHF
TRBD1 TRBJ2-6 few TRBV28 TGTGCCAGCAGTTCACAGGGGGTAGATGGGGCCAACGTCCTGACTTTC CASSSQGVDGANVLTF
- TRBJ1-1 - TRBV6-2/TRBV6-3 TGTGCCAGCAGCCCTAGATCTGAGGGCATGAACACTGAAGCTTTCTTT CASSPRSEGMNTEAFF
- TRBJ2-1 many TRBV6-6 TGTGCCAGCAGTCGGGGGAGCTCCTACAATGAGCAGTTCTTC CASSRGSSYNEQFF
- TRBJ1-1 - TRBV6-1 TGTGCCACCGACGGTAACACTGAAGCTTTCTTT CATDGNTEAFF
TRBD1 TRBJ2-4 few TRBV14 TGTGCCAGCAGCCAAAGGACAGGGGGCTTTACCAAAAACATTCAGTACTTC CASSQRTGGFTKNIQYF
- TRBJ2-7 few TRBV5-6 TGTGCCAGCAGCTTGTACGCGGCCTACGAGCAGTACTTC CASSLYAAYEQYF
TRBD2 TRBJ2-1 few TRBV20-1 TGCAGTGCAACTAGCGGAAGGCCCAATGAGCAGTTCTTC CSATSGRPNEQFF
- TRBJ2-3 - TRBV27 TGTGCCAGCAGTCAACAATGGGGCACAGATACGCAGTATTTT CASSQQWGTDTQYF
- TRBJ2-6 few TRBV5-1 TGCGCCAGCAGTCCCCAGCAGGACTCTGGGGCCAACGTCCTGACTTTC CASSPQQDSGANVLTF
- TRBJ1-2 - TRBV6-1 TGTGCCAGCAGTGATCTATACAGGGACAACTATGGCTACACCTTC CASSDLYRDNYGYTF
TRBD1 TRBJ1-2 few TRBV29-1 TGCAGCGTTGGGGACAGGGGGAACTATGGCTACACCTTC CSVGDRGNYGYTF
- TRBJ2-7 - TRBV4-2 TGTGCCAGCAGCCATTCCGGGAGTCTTGGCGAGCAGTACTTC CASSHSGSLGEQYF
TRBD2 TRBJ2-5 few TRBV7-3 TGTGCCAGCAGCTTAGGGCTAGCGGGGGGAGAGACCCAGTACTTC CASSLGLAGGETQYF
TRBD2 TRBJ2-3 once TRBV7-6 TGTGCCAGCAGCTCAGCGGGAGAACCCACAGATACGCAGTATTTT CASSSAGEPTDTQYF
- TRBJ2-7 - TRBV12-3/TRBV12-4 TGTGCCAGCAGTTTATGGGACAAAGAGCAGTACTTC CASSLWDKEQYF
- TRBJ1-1 few TRBV5-5 TGTGCCAGCAGCTCCCACTCGGGAGGCTTGAACACTGAAGCTTTCTTT CASSSHSGGLNTEAFF
TRBD2 TRBJ2-7 few TRBV6-1 TGTGCCAGCAGTGAAATCATGGGGCTGCGGGGGATCGGAACCTACGAGCAGTACTTC CASSEIMGLRGIGTYEQYF
TRBD2 TRBJ2-1 - TRBV28 TGTGCCAGCAGACCCCGACCTGGGCTAGCGGGGATCTACAATGAGCAGTTCTTC CASRPRPGLAGIYNEQFF
TRBD2 TRBJ2-7 - TRBV5-6 TGTGCCAGCAGCTTGGGGGCGGGGGGGACTTCCTACGAGCAGTACTTC CASSLGAGGTSYEQYF
- TRBJ2-3 - TRBV14 TGTGCCAGCAGCCAAGCCTTCCGGGACTTCCCATACTATACGCAGTATTTT CASSQAFRDFPYYTQYF
- TRBJ2-3 few TRBV5-5 TGTGCCAGCAGCTCCTATGGGAGCACAGATACGCAGTATTTT CASSSYGSTDTQYF
- TRBJ1-5 - TRBV2 TGTGCCAGCAGGGCCAACGGGGGTCAGCCCCAGCATTTT CASRANGGQPQHF
TRBD1 TRBJ2-4 - TRBV2 TGTGCCAGCAGTGGGGACAGCGAAGTCAAAAACATTCAGTACTTC CASSGDSEVKNIQYF
- TRBJ2-2 once TRBV2 TGTGCCAGCAGTGAGTGGGGCACCGGGGAGCTGTTTTTT CASSEWGTGELFF
- TRBJ2-5 - TRBV6-5 TGTGCCAGCAGTTACGCGAACCCTACCCGAAATGAGCAGTACTTC CASSYANPTRNEQYF
- TRBJ1-5 few TRBV7-6 TGTGCCAGCAGCCCGGCGCCCACTAATCAGCCCCAGCATTTT CASSPAPTNQPQHF
TRBD2 TRBJ2-1 few TRBV15 TGTGCCACCCAAGCGGGAAGCTCCTACAATGAGCAGTTCTTC CATQAGSSYNEQFF
TRBD1 TRBJ2-7 many TRBV29-1 TGCAGCATCGACAGGGTGGGCGAGCAGTACTTC CSIDRVGEQYF